The clone carrying this T cell receptor (beta chain) was seen many times. Excluded: other autoimmune disease, uncontrolled infection, pregnancy or lactation. The data derive from a study of Graves' ophthalmopathy and Graves' hyperthyroidism. RNA transcripts were the source from which TCR beta CDR3 regions were amplified. Second-round multiplex PCR came after a first-round RT-PCR that employed HTBI primers. TCRdb passed the multiplex PCR reads through MiXCR, listing each CDR3 protein once. The sample yields about 620,000 distinct CDR3 sequences, roughly 20% seen once. The length of the CDR3 is 15 residues. Trimming removed 6 bases from V and 4 bases from J; junction bases left unmatched: 9.

The sequence was collected from a woman aged 18-29 years with stable Graves' hyperthyroidism. Some clones in this sample may be carry-over from other donors' samples. Sequencing was carried out using peripheral blood. The chain couples TRBV12-3 or TRBV12-4 to TRBJ1-5, with 7 bases aligning to TRBD1. The CDR3 loop reads CASRKSDRNNQPQHF. In DNA form, the CDR3 reads TGTGCCAGCAGGAAATCGGACAGGAATAATCAGCCCCAGCATTTT.